This is a list of T cell receptor beta chains from one sample in a study of cytomegalovirus exposure and HLA in healthy donors. The repertoire was sequenced with immunoSEQ multiplex PCR; TCRdb's copy has only in-frame clones and lacks some. This table has under 200,000 clones, 65% to 85% appearing once. The material sequenced was PBMCs. The receptors derive from a man aged 50-59 years in good health and CMV-seropositive. Both conserved end residues are part of each CDR3. The D gene is left open where the match is weak. Size tells how often a clone was seen (once, few, many) or the class of an expanded clone, and some rows leave it out.

V gene: TRBV27
clone size: NA
J gene: TRBJ1-2
D gene: TRBD1
CDR3 protein: CASSLSAGGVYGYTF
CDR3 DNA: TGTGCCAGCAGTTTAAGCGCAGGGGGCGTCTATGGCTACACCTTC

V gene: TRBV30
clone size: NA
J gene: TRBJ1-2
D gene: NA
CDR3 protein: CAWSVLEDWRGNYGYTF
CDR3 DNA: TGTGCCTGGAGTGTACTCGAAGACTGGAGGGGTAACTATGGCTACACCTTC

V gene: TRBV7-6
clone size: NA
J gene: TRBJ1-5
D gene: NA
CDR3 protein: CASSLEASLTSSNQPQHF
CDR3 DNA: TGTGCCAGCAGCTTGGAGGCCTCCCTCACTTCTAGCAATCAGCCCCAGCATTTT

V gene: TRBV7-9
clone size: once
J gene: TRBJ2-7
D gene: NA
CDR3 protein: CASSLRPGTTYEQYF
CDR3 DNA: TGTGCCAGCAGCTTAAGGCCAGGAACCACCTACGAGCAGTACTTC

V gene: TRBV9
clone size: NA
J gene: TRBJ2-2
D gene: NA
CDR3 protein: CASSADEAPNTGELFF
CDR3 DNA: TGTGCCAGCAGCGCCGATGAGGCGCCGAACACCGGGGAGCTGTTTTTT

V gene: TRBV28
clone size: NA
J gene: TRBJ1-2
D gene: NA
CDR3 protein: CASSLIRGNGYTF
CDR3 DNA: TGTGCCAGCAGTTTAATCCGGGGGAATGGCTACACCTTC

V gene: TRBV30
clone size: NA
J gene: TRBJ1-5
D gene: NA
CDR3 protein: CAWRWGPCGNQPQHF
CDR3 DNA: TGTGCCTGGAGGTGGGGCCCCTGCGGCAATCAGCCCCAGCATTTT

V gene: TRBV7-9
clone size: NA
J gene: TRBJ1-1
D gene: NA
CDR3 protein: CASSLEVAGVGEAFF
CDR3 DNA: TGTGCCAGCAGCTTAGAAGTAGCAGGGGTTGGTGAAGCTTTCTTT

V gene: TRBV9
clone size: NA
J gene: TRBJ2-2
D gene: TRBD2
CDR3 protein: CASSSRTSGTGELFF
CDR3 DNA: TGTGCCAGCAGCTCTCGGACTAGCGGGACCGGGGAGCTGTTTTTT

V gene: TRBV5-4
clone size: NA
J gene: TRBJ2-3
D gene: TRBD1
CDR3 protein: CASSLAKGQGYTDTQYF
CDR3 DNA: TGTGCCAGCAGCTTGGCCAAGGGACAGGGTTACACAGATACGCAGTATTTT

V gene: TRBV27
clone size: NA
J gene: TRBJ2-5
D gene: TRBD1
CDR3 protein: CASTPNKGAVQETQYF
CDR3 DNA: TGTGCCAGCACCCCAAACAAGGGGGCGGTACAAGAGACCCAGTACTTC

V gene: TRBV27
clone size: NA
J gene: TRBJ2-7
D gene: TRBD1
CDR3 protein: CASSSGQRIHEQYF
CDR3 DNA: TGTGCCAGCAGTTCGGGACAGAGGATCCACGAGCAGTACTTC

V gene: TRBV7-9
clone size: NA
J gene: TRBJ1-1
D gene: NA
CDR3 protein: CASSETGMMNTEAFF
CDR3 DNA: TGTGCCAGCAGCGAAACAGGGATGATGAACACTGAAGCTTTCTTT

V gene: TRBV6-1
clone size: NA
J gene: TRBJ1-1
D gene: NA
CDR3 protein: CASRTGQNTEAFF
CDR3 DNA: TGTGCCAGCAGGACCGGACAAAACACTGAAGCTTTCTTT

V gene: TRBV6-6
clone size: NA
J gene: TRBJ1-5
D gene: NA
CDR3 protein: CASSTGDNQPQHF
CDR3 DNA: TGTGCCAGCTCCACGGGTGACAATCAGCCCCAGCATTTT

V gene: TRBV7-9
clone size: once
J gene: TRBJ1-2
D gene: TRBD1
CDR3 protein: CASSPGTVHGYTF
CDR3 DNA: TGTGCCAGCAGCCCCGGGACAGTCCATGGCTACACCTTC

V gene: TRBV2
clone size: NA
J gene: TRBJ2-2
D gene: TRBD1
CDR3 protein: CASSRTGVGELFF
CDR3 DNA: TGTGCCAGCAGCCGGACAGGGGTCGGGGAGCTGTTTTTT

V gene: TRBV2
clone size: NA
J gene: TRBJ2-5
D gene: TRBD1
CDR3 protein: CASRGTVHGETQYF
CDR3 DNA: TGTGCCAGCAGGGGGACAGTGCATGGGGAGACCCAGTACTTC

V gene: TRBV7-3
clone size: NA
J gene: TRBJ2-2
D gene: NA
CDR3 protein: CASSLHRNTGELFF
CDR3 DNA: TGTGCCAGCAGCCTCCACAGGAACACCGGGGAGCTGTTTTTT

V gene: TRBV4-3
clone size: NA
J gene: TRBJ1-1
D gene: NA
CDR3 protein: CASSQDQSRLGTEAFF
CDR3 DNA: TGCGCCAGCAGCCAAGATCAGAGTCGGCTAGGCACTGAAGCTTTCTTT

V gene: TRBV5-1
clone size: NA
J gene: TRBJ2-1
D gene: TRBD2
CDR3 protein: CASRGLAGERGSYNEQFF
CDR3 DNA: TGCGCCAGCAGGGGACTAGCGGGAGAGAGGGGCTCCTACAATGAGCAGTTCTTC

V gene: TRBV7-3
clone size: NA
J gene: TRBJ2-5
D gene: TRBD1
CDR3 protein: CASSQYTGTGASRETQYF
CDR3 DNA: TGTGCCAGCAGCCAATACACCGGGACAGGGGCCAGTAGGGAGACCCAGTACTTC

V gene: TRBV2
clone size: few
J gene: TRBJ1-6
D gene: NA
CDR3 protein: CASSEMGAHSPLHF
CDR3 DNA: TGTGCCAGCAGTGAGATGGGGGCCCATTCACCCCTCCACTTT

V gene: TRBV7-3
clone size: NA
J gene: TRBJ2-7
D gene: NA
CDR3 protein: CASSYGREDEQYF
CDR3 DNA: TGTGCCAGCAGCTATGGTAGGGAGGACGAGCAGTACTTC

V gene: TRBV18
clone size: NA
J gene: TRBJ2-5
D gene: NA
CDR3 protein: CASSPLREPGETQYF
CDR3 DNA: TGTGCCAGCTCACCACTGAGGGAGCCAGGAGAGACCCAGTACTTC

V gene: TRBV11-2
clone size: NA
J gene: TRBJ1-2
D gene: NA
CDR3 protein: CASSLARAVGYTF
CDR3 DNA: TGTGCCAGCAGCTTAGCGCGAGCGGTCGGCTACACCTTC

V gene: TRBV28
clone size: NA
J gene: TRBJ2-7
D gene: TRBD1
CDR3 protein: CASSSPRRQGYEQYF
CDR3 DNA: TGTGCCAGCAGTTCCCCGAGGCGACAGGGGTACGAGCAGTACTTC

V gene: TRBV11-1
clone size: NA
J gene: TRBJ2-5
D gene: TRBD1
CDR3 protein: CASRPGTGQETQYF
CDR3 DNA: TGTGCCAGCAGACCCGGGACAGGGCAGGAGACCCAGTACTTC